The entry below gives a single T cell receptor beta chain sequence along with its context. The data were taken from a study of CD8 T cells in Susac syndrome. Random hexamers primed reverse transcription of about 0.5 to 1 ug RNA. An immunoSEQ multiplex PCR amplified TCR beta CDR3 over 54 Vbeta and 13 Jbeta. TCRdb reprocessed the immunoSEQ multiplex PCR reads via MiXCR and lists one record per CDR3 protein. The table shows about 300,000 distinct CDR3 sequences, with approximately 91% occurring only once. Germline V gene sequence: CDR1 KGHDR, CDR2 SFDVKD. V trimming: 5 bases; J trimming: 9 bases; junction bases outside the gene matches: 14. CDR3 length: 16 residues. From blood CD8+ and CD4+ T cells, the TCR beta chain was sequenced. Negative isolation yielded CD8+ and CD4+ T cells; FACS enriched TEMRA cells.

The TCR was taken from a human donor with multiple sclerosis. The V gene is TRBV24-1, the J gene TRBJ2-5; 10 bases map to TRBD1. Sequenced: CD8+ T cells from PBMCs. CDR3 protein: CATSAGAGQGREAQYF. As DNA, the CDR3 is TGTGCCACCAGTGCTGGGGCGGGACAGGGGAGGGAAGCCCAGTACTTC.